The 20 T cell receptor beta chains in this list originate from one sample, sequenced in a study of blood T cells in healthy people across ages (dated by TCRdb to the mid-2010s). Receptor libraries were prepared by 5' RACE. Sequencing took place on an Illumina HiSeq 2500. A second PCR of about 6 to 11 cycles was performed with a sample-barcoded 5' primer and a J-beta primer mix. TCRdb cleaned the public reads at Q25 with fastp, built clones with MiXCR and kept in-frame beta chains. Rows with one shared CDR3 protein collapse into an entry with the most common genes and DNA. Across this sample there are about 1.1 million distinct CDR3 sequences, with approximately 38% seen only once. Jointly, the top ten make up around 13% of the sample. Sample: blood. All receptors come from a man in his late teens or twenties in good health.

This chain joins TRBV7-3 and TRBJ2-3; TRBD1 agrees at 7 bases. The trim removed 1 base at V and 2 bases at J, leaving 6 bases unmatched. CDR3 length: 16 residues. Germline V gene sequence: CDR1 SGHTA, CDR2 FQGTGA. CDR3 protein: CASSLSEGAPTDTQYF. For the CDR3, the DNA is TGTGCCAGCAGCTTAAGCGAGGGGGCCCCCACAGATACGCAGTATTTT. The complete variable domain, with remaining parts taken from reference TRBV7-3 and TRBJ2-3, reads GAGVSQTPSNKVTEKGKYVELRCDPISGHTALYWYRQSLGQGPEFLIYFQGTGAADDSGLPNDRFFAVRPEGSVSTLKIQRTERGDSAVYLCASSLSEGAPTDTQYFGPGTRLTVL.

CDR3 nucleotide sequence: TGTGCCAGCAGCTTCGGGGGGCTTCGGGATACGCAGTATTTT. This encodes CASSFGGLRDTQYF. This chain uses TRBV11-2 with TRBJ2-3; D is perhaps TRBD2 (7 bases). V was shortened by 3 bases and J by 6 bases, with 13 bases between the two germline ends. The germline V gene encodes CDR1 SGHAT and CDR2 FQNNGV. CDR3 length: 14 residues.

The chain has TRBV29-1 and TRBJ1-5; D is unclear. Germline V CDR1 and CDR2: SQVTM, ANQGSEA. This CDR3 has 14 residues. Deletions cut 8 bases from V and 5 bases from J, with 19 bases between. CDR3 region: CSTADETGYQPQHF. CDR3 sequence (DNA): TGCAGCACAGCCGATGAGACCGGCTATCAGCCCCAGCATTTT. The full variable domain, rest sourced from reference TRBV29-1 and TRBJ1-5, is SAVISQKPSRDICQRGTSLTIQCQVDSQVTMMFWYRQQPGQSLTLIATANQGSEATYESGFVIDKFPISRPNLTFSTLTVSNMSPEDSSIYLCSTADETGYQPQHFGDGTRLSIL.

This clonotype was counted between two and nine times. The chain is built from TRBV6-5 and TRBJ2-4; no clear D. CDR1 is MNHEY and CDR2 is SVGAGI in the germline V gene. V dropped 1 base and J dropped 0 bases, with 7 bases sitting between them. The length of the CDR3 is 15 residues. This chain's CDR3 is CASSYYGEAKNIQYF. CDR3 in DNA: TGTGCCAGCAGTTACTACGGAGAAGCCAAAAACATTCAGTACTTC.

The DNA for the CDR3 is TGTGCCATCAGTGGGGGTCTGGGAAATGGCAATCAGCCCCAGCATTTT. It translates to CAISGGLGNGNQPQHF. The chain couples TRBV10-3 to TRBJ1-5; unclear D gene. CDR1 and CDR2 from the germline V gene are ENHRY and SYGVKD. This CDR3 has 16 amino acids. V lost 4 bases and J 2 bases, leaving 15 bases between the germline ends.

The rearrangement uses TRBV6-5 and TRBJ2-5; 8 bases are shared with TRBD1. CDR3 length equals 16 residues. Trimming took 0 bases from V and 2 from J; bases not matched to a gene: 5. The germline CDR1 and CDR2 sequences are MNHEY and SVGAGI. CDR3 amino acids: CASSYSTGANQETQYF. CDR3 bases: TGTGCCAGCAGTTACTCGACAGGGGCGAATCAAGAGACCCAGTACTTC.

The chain combines TRBV2 with TRBJ1-1, with a possible D match to TRBD1 (6 bases). The CDR3 extends over 14 amino acids. V was clipped by 8 bases and J by 1 base, with 14 bases between them. CDR1 is SNHLY and CDR2 is FYNNEI in the germline V gene. The CDR3 DNA reads TGTGCCAGCGACCAAGGGGGTGGGAACACTGAAGCTTTCTTT. Translated, it gives CASDQGGGNTEAFF.

The rearrangement joins TRBV27 to TRBJ2-5; D is possibly TRBD2 (6 bases). The assigned J gene may be wrong: the sequence end matches TRBJ2-7 better. This CDR3 is 16 amino acids long. From germline, CDR1 is MNHEY and CDR2 SMNVEV (reference sequence). The CDR3 nucleotides are TGTGCCAGCAGTTTGGGGACTCAAAGGTGGATATACGAGCAGTACTTC. The encoded protein is CASSLGTQRWIYEQYF.

CDR3 sequence: CASRPNRQGGYEQYF. DNA of the CDR3: TGTGCCAGCAGACCCAACCGACAGGGAGGCTACGAGCAGTACTTC. The chain is built from TRBV6-1 and TRBJ2-7, with a weak D call TRBD1 (7 bases). CDR1 MNHNS and CDR2 SASEGT come from the germline V gene. This CDR3 contains 15 residues. The V and J ends lost 6 bases and 3 bases respectively, with 18 bases between them.

This clonotype appeared many times. This chain links TRBV5-4 with TRBJ1-4, with D tentatively TRBD1 (5 bases). Per the germline V gene, CDR1 is SGHNT and CDR2 is YYREEE (reference sequence). The CDR3 has 12 amino acids. V was shortened by 4 bases and J by 8 bases, with 9 bases between the two germline ends. The CDR3 region has the DNA TGTGCCAGCAGCGCGGGGGGGGAAAAACTGTTTTTT. This translates into CASSAGGEKLFF.

This chain links TRBV20-1 with TRBJ2-7, with no clear D. The germline V and J ends were trimmed by 4 bases and 2 bases, with 9 bases remaining between them. CDR3 length: 12 residues. CDR1 and CDR2 from the germline V gene are DFQATT and SNEGSKA (reference sequence). CDR3 protein: CSATKGTYEQYF. The CDR3 nucleotides are TGCAGTGCTACCAAAGGGACCTACGAGCAGTACTTC.

CDR3 region: CASSFGGSYTEAFF. Written as DNA, the CDR3 is TGTGCCAGCAGCTTTGGGGGCTCTTACACTGAAGCTTTCTTT. This chain connects TRBV13 to TRBJ1-1, with D possibly being TRBD1 (6 bases). Germline lookup yields CDR1 PRHDT and CDR2 FYEKMQ (reference sequence). The CDR3 has 14 residues. Trimming removed 3 bases at V and 3 bases at J, with 11 bases between.

The V and J genes are TRBV4-3 and TRBJ1-1, with a possible D match to TRBD1 (6 bases). The germline gives CDR1 LGHNA, CDR2 YSLEER. The ends were cut back, 0 bases at V and 5 bases at J, with 19 bases in the middle. This CDR3 comprises 17 residues. CDR3 in amino acids: CASSQEGVGGGGTEAFF. The CDR3 nucleotides read TGCGCCAGCAGCCAAGAAGGCGTAGGGGGAGGGGGAACTGAAGCTTTCTTT.

Here the CDR3 reads CASSLGESVNQPQHF. CDR3 sequence (DNA): TGTGCCAGCAGCTTAGGCGAATCTGTTAATCAGCCCCAGCATTTT. V is TRBV7-2 and J is TRBJ1-5; D gene unclear. Looked up from germline, CDR1 is SGHTA and CDR2 is FQGNSA. This CDR3 is built from 15 residues. Deletions cut 1 base from V and 4 bases from J, with 11 bases between.

The sample holds a few counts of this clonotype. V usage is TRBV12-3 or TRBV12-4 and J usage is TRBJ1-1; D is unclear. This CDR3 contains 12 residues. Trimming stripped 4 bases from V and 6 bases from J, with 9 bases between. CDR3 in DNA: TGTGCCAGCAGTTCAAGAGCCCCTGAAGCTTTCTTT. Amino acid sequence: CASSSRAPEAFF.

The CDR3 protein is CASSAGEGYNQPQHF. The CDR3, as DNA: TGTGCCAGCAGCGCCGGGGAGGGGTACAATCAGCCCCAGCATTTT. The chain couples TRBV2 to TRBJ1-5; a possible D gene is TRBD1 (5 bases). The CDR3 covers 15 residues. CDR1 is SNHLY, CDR2 FYNNEI, per germline. Trimming stripped 6 bases from V and 3 bases from J, with 15 bases between. The variable domain in full, completed from reference TRBV2 and TRBJ1-5, reads EPEVTQTPSHQVTQMGQEVILRCVPISNHLYFYWYRQILGQKVEFLVSFYNNEISEKSEIFDDQFSVERPDGSNFTLKIRSTKLEDSAMYFCASSAGEGYNQPQHFGDGTRLSIL.

There are a few counts of this clonotype. The V and J genes are TRBV7-2 and TRBJ1-2, with D uncertain. The CDR3 runs 12 residues. Germline CDR1 and CDR2: SGHTA and FQGNSA. Trimming cost V 1 base and J 8 bases, with 8 bases left between them. In nucleotides, the CDR3 is TGTGCCAGCAGCTTAGGGACTAAGGGCTACACCTTC. Residues: CASSLGTKGYTF.

The chain is built from TRBV2 and TRBJ2-1; D is undetermined. CDR3 length: 16 amino acids. Germline V gene data show CDR1 as SNHLY and CDR2 as FYNNEI. V was clipped by 2 bases and J by 0 bases, with 11 bases between them. Here the CDR3 reads CASSERARSSYNEQFF. The DNA of the CDR3 is TGTGCCAGCAGTGAAAGGGCCAGGAGCTCCTACAATGAGCAGTTCTTC. The full variable domain, in which reference TRBV2 and TRBJ2-1 provide the parts outside the CDR3, is EPEVTQTPSHQVTQMGQEVILRCVPISNHLYFYWYRQILGQKVEFLVSFYNNEISEKSEIFDDQFSVERPDGSNFTLKIRSTKLEDSAMYFCASSERARSSYNEQFFGPGTRLTVL.

The chain uses TRBV20-1 and TRBJ2-5; D is undetermined. The CDR3 runs to 14 residues. Germline V gene data show CDR1 as DFQATT and CDR2 as SNEGSKA (reference sequence). V gave up 5 bases and J gave up 2 bases, with 15 bases separating them. The CDR3 sequence is CSAGYSPIQETQYF. The CDR3 bases are TGCAGTGCTGGCTATTCCCCTATTCAAGAGACCCAGTACTTC.

This clonotype was counted only a few times. The chain links TRBV10-3 to TRBJ1-5; no firm D call. Trimming shortened V by 7 bases and J by 0 bases, and 13 bases separated the two germline ends. The germline gives CDR1 ENHRY, CDR2 SYGVKD. The CDR3 loop spans 15 amino acids. The CDR3 DNA follows: TGTGCCATCAAGTCTTCGAAGAATAGCAATCAGCCCCAGCATTTT. It specifies CAIKSSKNSNQPQHF.